This entry lists 13 T cell receptor beta chains sequenced from one sample in a study of T cells in Graves' hyperthyroidism and ophthalmopathy. The TCR beta CDR3 regions underwent amplification using RNA transcripts as the source. The primer set for the first-round RT-PCR of the TCR CDR3 was HTBI. Via MiXCR, TCRdb re-called the multiplex PCR reads, giving one row per CDR3 protein. In the table there are 550,000 to 800,000 distinct CDR3 sequences, about 18% of which are singletons. Sequenced input: blood. These receptors came from a man in his fifties or sixties with Graves' hyperthyroidism.

This clonotype was counted at least ten times. V gene TRBV29-1 combines with J gene TRBJ2-7, with 11 nucleotides matching TRBD2. Germline-derived CDR1 and CDR2 are SQVTM and ANQGSEA. V lost 2 bases and J lost 5; bases outside the gene matches: 5. CDR3 length: 14 residues. The CDR3 loop reads CSVETSGSGNEQYF. CDR3 sequence (DNA): TGCAGCGTTGAAACTAGCGGGAGCGGCAACGAGCAGTACTTC.

This clonotype was observed at least ten times. The gene calls are TRBV12-3 or TRBV12-4 and TRBJ1-1; a weak D match, TRBD1 (5 bases). The CDR3 is 11 amino acids. Trimming left V 5 bases short and J 11 bases short, with 12 bases between. CDR3 sequence: CASSLRGGAFF. DNA of the CDR3: TGTGCCAGCAGTCTTAGGGGAGGGGCTTTCTTT.

The V call is TRBV3-1, the J call TRBJ1-3; D ambiguous. V lost 4 bases and J lost 0, with 13 bases in between. The CDR3 contains 16 residues. Germline V gives CDR1 LGHDT, CDR2 YNNKEL (reference sequence). The CDR3, as DNA: TGTGCCAGCAGCCTCAGGAGGGATAGCTCTGGAAACACCATATATTTT. Its translation is CASSLRRDSSGNTIYF.

This clonotype was seen ten or more times. J is TRBJ2-1 and V is TRBV12-3 or TRBV12-4; a weak D match, TRBD2 (5 bases). The V end lost 7 bases, the J end lost 5 bases, and 21 bases lay between the germline ends. This CDR3 comprises 16 residues. This chain's CDR3 is CASTLFWGAKDNEQFF. In DNA, the CDR3 is TGTGCCAGCACCCTATTTTGGGGAGCGAAGGACAATGAGCAGTTCTTC.

This clonotype turned up a few times. The rearrangement uses TRBV29-1 and TRBJ1-1, with D maybe TRBD1 (6 bases). Per germline, CDR1 SQVTM and CDR2 ANQGSEA. This CDR3 has 17 amino acids. The V gene lost 6 bases and the J gene lost 0 bases, with 23 bases spanning the gap. The CDR3 nucleotides are TGCAGCGTGTTTTTGCTAGGGCAGGGGAAAATGAACACTGAAGCTTTCTTT. It is translated as CSVFLLGQGKMNTEAFF.

The sample holds a few counts of this clonotype. The J gene is TRBJ2-6, the V gene TRBV11-2; 7 bases fit TRBD1. The CDR3 spans 15 residues. J lost 3 bases, V lost 3 bases, and 2 bases had no gene match. Germline V gene lookup returns CDR1 SGHAT and CDR2 FQNNGV. This chain's CDR3 is CASSFDRVGANVLTF. The CDR3, as DNA: TGTGCCAGCAGCTTCGACAGGGTTGGGGCCAACGTCCTGACTTTC.

This clonotype appeared a few times. The chain uses TRBV20-1 and TRBJ2-7; TRBD2 matches at 12 bases. Trimming took 3 bases from V and 6 from J; bases not matched to a gene: 12. The CDR3 sequence is 16 residues long. Germline CDR1 reads DFQATT; CDR2 reads SNEGSKA (reference sequence). The CDR3 bases are TGCAGTGCTAGGAGGGGGGCTAGCGGGAGGGCCAGCGAGCAGTACTTC. Amino acid sequence: CSARRGASGRASEQYF.

In its sample, this clonotype was seen many times. V gene TRBV2 combines with J gene TRBJ1-6; 7 nucleotides align to TRBD1. The J segment lost 3 bases and the V segment lost 7 bases, leaving 6 bases of the junction unmatched. The CDR3 has 15 amino acids. Germline V CDR1 and CDR2: SNHLY, FYNNEI. CDR3 sequence reads: CASNQDRRYNSPLHF. The CDR3 bases are TGTGCCAGCAACCAGGACAGGCGCTATAATTCACCCCTCCACTTT.

The chain combines TRBV7-9 with TRBJ2-7, with 9 bases fitting TRBD1. Losses at the gene ends were 5 bases for V and 3 bases for J; bases not matched to a gene: 8. The CDR3 runs 15 residues. The germline V gene encodes CDR1 SEHNR and CDR2 FQNEAQ (reference sequence). CDR3 coding DNA: TGTGCCAGCAGCCCTTGGACAGGGGAAGACTACGAGCAGTACTTC. This sequence encodes CASSPWTGEDYEQYF.

The chain carries TRBV18 and TRBJ1-2; no clear D. Germline V lookup: CDR1 KGHSH, CDR2 LQKENI. This CDR3 region has 14 residues. V lost 0 bases and J lost 1, with 6 bases in between. The CDR3 reads CASSPPSDNYGYTF. For the CDR3, the DNA is TGTGCCAGCTCACCACCGAGCGATAACTATGGCTACACCTTC. Looking up the rest from reference TRBV18 and TRBJ1-2 gives the full variable domain: NAGVMQNPRHLVRRRGQEARLRCSPMKGHSHVYWYRQLPEEGLKFMVYLQKENIIDESGMPKERFSAEFPKEGPSILRIQQVVRGDSAAYFCASSPPSDNYGYTFGSGTRLTVV.

About this clonotype: A much bigger clone sits one base away, suggesting this may be a read error. This sequence joins TRBV12-3 or TRBV12-4 and TRBJ2-7; D remains unclear. The CDR3 length is 13 residues. The CDR3 region is CASSLRVRHEQCF. Written as DNA, the CDR3 is TGTGCCAGCAGTTTAAGGGTGCGCCACGAGCAGTGCTTC.

The gene calls are TRBV7-3 and TRBJ2-5, with TRBD2 matching over 11 bases. TRBJ2-1 explains the end of the DNA better; the J call may be wrong. Germline CDR1 is SGHTA and CDR2 is FQGTGA. The length of the CDR3 is 15 residues. DNA of the CDR3: TGTGCCAGCAGCTTGGGCACTAGCGGGAGTGAGACCCAGTTCTTC. Encoded protein: CASSLGTSGSETQFF.

Ten or more counts support this clonotype. The chain carries TRBV12-3 or TRBV12-4 and TRBJ2-7; D is unresolved. V dropped 7 bases and J dropped 3 bases, with 13 bases sitting between them. The CDR3 covers 13 residues. The DNA of the CDR3 is TGTGCCAGCAATAAGGCGGACGGCTACGAGCAGTACTTC. This sequence encodes CASNKADGYEQYF.